The 17 T cell receptor beta chains below were found in one sample sequenced in a study of PD-1 blockade in classical Hodgkin lymphoma. With no exception, relapse followed autologous stem cell transplantation in all patients, and brentuximab vedotin exposure varied. Method: immunoSEQ multiplex PCR; TCRdb's copy keeps in-frame clones and lacks some. The repertoire holds 13,000 or so clones, with over 80% as singletons. The specimen was peripheral blood mononuclear cells (PBMCs), collected at baseline. Source of these receptors: a human donor with classical Hodgkin lymphoma.

The V gene is TRBV28, the J gene TRBJ1-2; the D gene is possibly TRBD1 (5 bases). The CDR3 loop spans 14 amino acids. Germline V lookup: CDR1 MDHEN, CDR2 SYDVKM. V lost 5 bases, J lost 3 bases, and 13 bases lay in between. The CDR3 DNA reads TGTGCCAGCAGTGGGGCAGGGAAGGACTATGGCTACACCTTC. Translating gives CASSGAGKDYGYTF.

This chain joins TRBV7-8 and TRBJ2-7; the D call may be TRBD1 or TRBD2 (5 bases each). Trimming removed 5 bases from V and 0 bases from J, with 17 bases in between. Germline CDR1 is SGHVS and CDR2 is FQNEAQ. The CDR3 is 16 amino acids. In DNA, the CDR3 is TGTGCCAGCAGCCGTGCGGGCAGGGCAAGCTCCTACGAGCAGTACTTC. Translation gives CASSRAGRASSYEQYF.

This chain links TRBV7-8 with TRBJ2-3, with a weak D call TRBD2 (5 bases). This CDR3 is built from 11 residues. Trimming cost V 3 bases and J 8 bases, with 6 bases left between them. Germline CDR1 and CDR2: SGHVS and FQNEAQ. For the CDR3, the DNA is TGTGCCAGCAGCTTGGAGGCTACGCAGTATTTT. Its translation is CASSLEATQYF.

This clone was detected only once. The J gene is TRBJ2-7, the V gene TRBV5-1, with D possibly being TRBD2 (5 bases). Deletions cut 3 bases from V and 7 bases from J, with 20 bases between. Germline CDR1 and CDR2: SGHRS and YFSETQ. The CDR3 has 15 amino acids. CDR3 amino acids: CASSSLKTVPGEQYF. As DNA, the CDR3 is TGCGCCAGCAGCTCCCTAAAGACGGTTCCGGGGGAGCAGTACTTC.

V gene TRBV28 combines with J gene TRBJ2-7; 8 nucleotides agree with TRBD1. Germline V gene sequence: CDR1 MDHEN, CDR2 SYDVKM. The J segment lost 3 bases and the V segment lost 5 bases, leaving 9 bases of the junction unmatched. The length of the CDR3 is 15 residues. The CDR3 protein is CASSLGQGGGYEQYF. The DNA for the CDR3 is TGTGCCAGCAGTCTTGGACAGGGTGGGGGCTACGAGCAGTACTTC. Filled out from reference TRBV28 and TRBJ2-7, the complete variable domain reads DVKVTQSSRYLVKRTGEKVFLECVQDMDHENMFWYRQDPGLGLRLIYFSYDVKMKEKGDIPEGYSVSREKKERFSLILESASTNQTSMYLCASSLGQGGGYEQYFGPGTRLTVT.

This chain joins TRBV28 and TRBJ2-3; 10 nucleotides align to TRBD2. This CDR3 is 18 amino acids long. V gave up 0 bases and J gave up 2 bases; unmatched junction bases: 8. Germline lookup yields CDR1 MDHEN and CDR2 SYDVKM. CDR3 amino acids: CASSLWLAGALVTDTQYF. Written as DNA, the CDR3 is TGTGCCAGCAGTTTATGGCTAGCGGGAGCCCTCGTCACAGATACGCAGTATTTT. Looking up the rest from reference TRBV28 and TRBJ2-3 gives the full variable domain: DVKVTQSSRYLVKRTGEKVFLECVQDMDHENMFWYRQDPGLGLRLIYFSYDVKMKEKGDIPEGYSVSREKKERFSLILESASTNQTSMYLCASSLWLAGALVTDTQYFGPGTRLTVL.

The V call is TRBV30, the J call TRBJ2-7; possible D gene TRBD1, 6 bases. CDR1 is GTSNPN, CDR2 SVGIG, per germline (reference sequence). This CDR3 has 13 residues. V lost 2 bases and J lost 2, with 10 bases in between. CDR3 nucleotides: TGTGCCTGGAGTATCCGGGACACCTACGAGCAGTACTTC. The encoded protein is CAWSIRDTYEQYF. The full variable domain, in which reference TRBV30 and TRBJ2-7 provide the parts outside the CDR3, is SQTIHQWPATLVQPVGSPLSLECTVEGTSNPNLYWYRQAAGRGLQLLFYSVGIGQISSEVPQNLSASRPQDRQFILSSKKLLLSDSGFYLCAWSIRDTYEQYFGPGTRLTVT.

The rearrangement uses TRBV28 and TRBJ1-2, with D possibly matching TRBD1 (5 bases). V gave up 5 bases and J gave up 7 bases, with 17 bases separating them. This CDR3 region has 14 residues. Per germline, CDR1 MDHEN and CDR2 SYDVKM. CDR3 loop: CASSEAGRGGGYTF. CDR3 nucleotides: TGTGCCAGCAGTGAGGCAGGGAGGGGCGGTGGCTACACCTTC.

This clone was recorded a few times. The rearrangement uses TRBV6-5 and TRBJ1-1; D unclear. Germline V gene sequence: CDR1 MNHEY, CDR2 SVGAGI. The CDR3 loop spans 14 amino acids. The V end was cut by 5 bases, the J end by 5 bases, with 15 bases between. The CDR3 DNA follows: TGTGCCAGCAGTCCAACGTCGACGTGGACTGAAGCTTTCTTT. Amino acids: CASSPTSTWTEAFF.

The chain recombines TRBV4-1 with TRBJ2-7; the D gene is possibly TRBD1 (6 bases). V gave up 4 bases and J gave up 3 bases, with 13 bases separating them. Per germline, CDR1 MGHRA and CDR2 YSYEKL. The CDR3 covers 14 residues. Written as DNA, the CDR3 is TGCGCCAGCAGCCCTGCCGGGACAAACTACGAGCAGTACTTC. Its translation: CASSPAGTNYEQYF.

The chain uses TRBV6-7 and TRBJ2-7, with D possibly called TRBD1 or TRBD2 (5 bases each). TRBV6-7 is known as an ORF, though its function is uncertain. The CDR3 is 15 residues long. V was shortened by 1 base and J by 6 bases, with 16 bases between the two germline ends. This chain's CDR3 is CASSYLASSGPEQYF. The CDR3 nucleotides read TGTGCCAGCAGTTACTTAGCCTCGTCGGGACCCGAGCAGTACTTC.

This clone was observed a single time. The V gene is TRBV2, the J gene TRBJ2-1; 9 bases map to TRBD1. This CDR3 is built from 14 residues. CDR1 is SNHLY, CDR2 FYNNEI, per germline. After removal of 6 bases from V and 8 bases from J, the junction contained 8 bases not matched to a gene. In DNA, the CDR3 is TGTGCCAGCAGGTGGACAGGGGTGGGCGATGAGCAGTTCTTC. Encoded protein: CASRWTGVGDEQFF.

In this sample, this clone turned up once. In DNA, the CDR3 is TGTGCCAGCTCACAGGCCTTTCGCCAGGGTATAACTCTCTACGAGCAGTACTTC. Translating gives CASSQAFRQGITLYEQYF. The chain uses TRBV18 and TRBJ2-7; weak D call: TRBD1 (5 bases). Germline loops: CDR1 KGHSH, CDR2 LQKENI. Between the trimmed V and J ends, which lost 4 bases and 3 bases, there was a span of 25 bases. The CDR3 runs to 18 residues.

CDR3 sequence: CASKAPWWTEAFF. In nucleotides, the CDR3 is TGTGCCAGCAAAGCGCCCTGGTGGACTGAAGCTTTCTTT. This chain connects TRBV6-1 to TRBJ1-1; D is undetermined. Germline V gene lookup returns CDR1 MNHNS and CDR2 SASEGT. The CDR3 extends over 13 amino acids. Trimming cost V 7 bases and J 5 bases, with 14 bases left between them.

The chain uses TRBV25-1 and TRBJ2-2; 8 nucleotides line up with TRBD2. Germline lookup yields CDR1 MGHDK and CDR2 SYGVNS. Trimming took 6 bases from V and 1 from J; bases not matched to a gene: 10. The length of the CDR3 is 17 residues. The CDR3 nucleotides read TGTGCCAGCAGAGAGCCGGGGCTAGCGGGGAACACCGGGGAGCTGTTTTTT. Encoded protein: CASREPGLAGNTGELFF.

This chain uses TRBV6-1 with TRBJ1-1; no clear D. The CDR3 loop spans 14 amino acids. Germline V gene sequence: CDR1 MNHNS, CDR2 SASEGT. Trimming took 5 bases from V and 1 from J, leaving 11 bases between them. CDR3: CASSRTWGNTEAFF. The CDR3 DNA follows: TGTGCCAGCAGTCGAACCTGGGGGAACACTGAAGCTTTCTTT.

V gene TRBV28 combines with J gene TRBJ2-1; 13 bases match TRBD2. V was pared by 6 bases and J by 7 bases, with 9 bases of the junction left unmatched. CDR1 is MDHEN and CDR2 is SYDVKM in the germline V gene. The CDR3 spans 16 residues. As DNA, the CDR3 is TGTGCCAGCAGCCGTACGGGACTAGCGGGGACTAATGAGCAGTTCTTC. It codes for CASSRTGLAGTNEQFF.